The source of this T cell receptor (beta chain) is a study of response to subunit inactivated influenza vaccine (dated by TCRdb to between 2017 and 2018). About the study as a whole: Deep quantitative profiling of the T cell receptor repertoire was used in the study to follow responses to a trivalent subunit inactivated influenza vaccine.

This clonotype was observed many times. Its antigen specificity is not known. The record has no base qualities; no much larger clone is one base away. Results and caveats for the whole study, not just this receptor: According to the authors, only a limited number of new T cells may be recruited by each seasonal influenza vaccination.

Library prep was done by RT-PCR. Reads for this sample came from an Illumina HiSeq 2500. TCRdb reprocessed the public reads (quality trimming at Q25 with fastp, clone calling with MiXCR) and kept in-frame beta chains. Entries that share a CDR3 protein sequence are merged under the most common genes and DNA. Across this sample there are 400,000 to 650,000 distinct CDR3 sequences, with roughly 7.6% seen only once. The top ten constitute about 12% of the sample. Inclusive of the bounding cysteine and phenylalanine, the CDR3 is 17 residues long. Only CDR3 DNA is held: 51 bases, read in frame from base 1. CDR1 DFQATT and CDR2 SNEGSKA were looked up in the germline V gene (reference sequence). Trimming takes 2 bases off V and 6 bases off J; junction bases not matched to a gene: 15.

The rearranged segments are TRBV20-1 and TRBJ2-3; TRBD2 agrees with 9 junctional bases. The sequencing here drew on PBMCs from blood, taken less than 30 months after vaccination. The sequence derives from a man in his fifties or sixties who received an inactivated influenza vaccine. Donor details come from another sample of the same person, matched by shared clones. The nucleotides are TGCAGTGCTAGAACCCCGGGACTAGCCGCTAAACGGGATACGCAGTATTTT. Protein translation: CSARTPGLAAKRDTQYF.